This T cell receptor (beta chain) was recovered during a study of shared clonotypes between healthy human individuals. Some clones are missing from TCRdb's copy, which holds only in-frame ones; the method was immunoSEQ multiplex PCR. The sample includes 2 million to 2.5 million clones, nearly 97% seen only once; the top ten take roughly 0.13%. The CDR3 extends over 17 amino acids. The germline gives CDR1 MRHNA, CDR2 SNTAGT. Between the trimmed V and J ends, which lost 0 bases and 0 bases, there was a span of 15 bases. J is TRBJ2-7 and V is TRBV6-4, with D possibly matching TRBD1 (6 bases). Input material: naive CD4+ T cells sorted from blood. As to subset: CD45RA+ positively selected. This receptor was identified in a man aged 18 to 29 in good health. Here the CDR3 DNA reads TGTGCCAGCAGTGACTCAGGGGGAAGGACAGCCTCCTACGAGCAGTACTTC. This encodes CASSDSGGRTASYEQYF.